The 25 T cell receptor beta chains below all came from one sample that was sequenced in a study of blood T cell repertoires in COVID-19. Method: immunoSEQ multiplex PCR; TCRdb's copy keeps in-frame clones and lacks some. The sample contains about 220,000 clones, approximately 81% of which appear only once. Sequencing used peripheral blood. The source is a woman aged 55-69 years who had recovered from COVID-19.

This clone was counted between two and nine times. The V and J genes are TRBV9 and TRBJ2-1, with D possibly matching TRBD1 (6 bases). Germline CDR1 is SGDLS and CDR2 is YYNGEE. This CDR3 is built from 15 residues. Trimming cost V 4 bases and J 8 bases, with 19 bases left between them. The CDR3 here is CASSLREGGQDEQFF. The CDR3 DNA reads as TGTGCCAGCAGCCTCAGAGAAGGGGGTCAGGATGAGCAGTTCTTC.

This chain joins TRBV11-2 and TRBJ2-5, with 9 positions matching TRBD2. V gave up 3 bases and J gave up 3 bases; unmatched junction bases: 2. Germline CDR1 SGHAT, CDR2 FQNNGV. CDR3 length equals 14 residues. The CDR3 region has the DNA TGTGCCAGCAGCTTCCGCGGGGGGGAAGAGACCCAGTACTTC. Protein sequence: CASSFRGGEETQYF.

CDR3 region: CSASSAGGTDTQYF. The CDR3 region has the DNA TGCAGTGCTAGTTCAGCGGGGGGCACAGATACGCAGTATTTT. The rearrangement links TRBV20-1 to TRBJ2-3, with 8 bases fitting TRBD2. The CDR3 is 14 residues long. Per the germline V gene, CDR1 is DFQATT and CDR2 is SNEGSKA (reference sequence). V lost 3 bases and J lost 1; bases outside the gene matches: 3.

The CDR3 sequence is CSARDKDTQYF. The CDR3 coding sequence is TGCAGTGCTAGAGATAAAGATACGCAGTATTTT. The V call is TRBV20-1, the J call TRBJ2-3; D gene unclear. The CDR3 extends over 11 amino acids. V shed 0 bases and J shed 5 bases, with 3 bases lying between them. Germline V CDR1 and CDR2: DFQATT, SNEGSKA (reference sequence).

CDR3 region: CASSPGGANEKLFF. The CDR3 bases are TGTGCCAGCAGCCCCGGGGGGGCAAATGAAAAACTGTTTTTT. The rearrangement uses TRBV7-2 and TRBJ1-4; D might be TRBD1 (6 bases). V gave up 5 bases and J gave up 5 bases, with 12 bases separating them. Germline V gives CDR1 SGHTA, CDR2 FQGNSA. The CDR3 has 14 residues.

V is TRBV6-1 and J is TRBJ2-7; a weak D match, TRBD1 (6 bases). The V gene lost 1 base and the J gene lost 5 bases, with 21 bases spanning the gap. The CDR3 runs 17 residues. Germline lookup yields CDR1 MNHNS and CDR2 SASEGT. Here the CDR3 DNA reads TGTGCCAGCAGTGAAGAGAAAGGGACACTCCTCCTGAACGAGCAGTACTTC. Its protein is CASSEEKGTLLLNEQYF.

The chain links TRBV20-1 to TRBJ2-1, with TRBD2 matching over 8 bases. Germline V gene data show CDR1 as DFQATT and CDR2 as SNEGSKA (reference sequence). The V and J ends lost 3 bases and 8 bases, in that order; junction bases with no gene match: 6. The CDR3 length is 13 residues. CDR3 nucleotide sequence: TGCAGTGCTAGTTCGACGGGGGGGTATGAGCAGTTCTTC. It codes for CSASSTGGYEQFF.

The J gene is TRBJ1-5, the V gene TRBV4-3, with D possibly TRBD1 on 5 matching bases. Deletions cut 4 bases from V and 7 bases from J, with 17 bases between. This CDR3 comprises 15 residues. The V gene's germline CDR1 is LGHNA and CDR2 YSLEER. CDR3 region: CASSLSRDLGQPQHF. CDR3 nucleotides: TGCGCCAGCAGCCTATCCCGGGACTTGGGCCAGCCCCAGCATTTT.

The chain combines TRBV3-1 (or the pseudogene TRBV3-2) with TRBJ2-5; 8 positions match TRBD2. Looked up from germline, CDR1 is LGHDT and CDR2 is YNNKEL (reference sequence). The CDR3 is made up of 14 amino acids. After removal of 4 bases from V and 3 bases from J, the junction contained 4 bases not matched to a gene. CDR3 region: CASSRTGLEETQYF. CDR3 nucleotide sequence: TGTGCCAGCAGCCGAACGGGACTAGAAGAGACCCAGTACTTC.

The chain links TRBV4-1 to TRBJ2-3; D is perhaps TRBD1 (6 bases). The ends were cut back, 4 bases at V and 4 bases at J, with 18 bases in the middle. This CDR3 is built from 16 residues. Germline V gene data show CDR1 as MGHRA and CDR2 as YSYEKL. In nucleotides, the CDR3 is TGCGCCAGCAGCCTCATTTGGCAGGGGTACCCAGATACGCAGTATTTT. Its protein is CASSLIWQGYPDTQYF.

This clone was seen a single time. The V call is TRBV18, the J call TRBJ2-7; 9 bases agree with TRBD1. Germline trimming cut 6 bases from V and 5 bases from J; bases unmatched to any gene: 11. This CDR3 spans 15 amino acids. The V gene's germline CDR1 is KGHSH and CDR2 LQKENI. The CDR3 DNA sequence: TGTGCCAGCTCCCAAGGGACAGGGAAAAACCACGAGCAGTACTTC. Encoded protein: CASSQGTGKNHEQYF.

This sequence joins TRBV6-5 and TRBJ2-2; 9 bases are a match to TRBD1. The V and J ends lost 5 bases and 3 bases, in that order; junction bases with no gene match: 4. Germline CDR1 and CDR2: MNHEY and SVGAGI. This CDR3 contains 15 residues. As DNA, the CDR3 is TGTGCCAGCAGTAGGACAGGGGCCGACACCGGGGAGCTGTTTTTT. It translates to CASSRTGADTGELFF.

Only a few counts were recorded for this clone. V is TRBV6-1 and J is TRBJ2-7; TRBD2 matches 8 bases. With 4 bases clipped from V and 2 bases from J, the junction kept 4 bases outside the gene matches. Germline lookup yields CDR1 MNHNS and CDR2 SASEGT. The CDR3 runs 14 residues. As DNA, the CDR3 is TGTGCCAGCAGTGTAGCGGGGCCTACCTACGAGCAGTACTTC. Translation: CASSVAGPTYEQYF.

The V call is TRBV7-9, the J call TRBJ1-1; weak D call: TRBD1 (5 bases). Trimming took off 2 bases at V and 4 bases at J, with 11 bases between the two ends. The germline V gene encodes CDR1 SEHNR and CDR2 FQNEAQ (reference sequence). The CDR3 is made up of 14 amino acids. The CDR3 protein is CASSLSQGVTEAFF. For the CDR3, the DNA is TGTGCCAGCAGCTTAAGCCAGGGTGTCACTGAAGCTTTCTTT.

This clone was observed a handful of times. J is TRBJ2-3 and V is TRBV3-1 (or the pseudogene TRBV3-2); TRBD2 agrees at 8 bases. The CDR3 consists of 20 residues. V lost 0 bases to trimming and J lost 4 bases; unmatched junction nucleotides: 18. Germline loops: CDR1 LGHDT, CDR2 YNNKEL (reference sequence). CDR3 sequence reads: CASSQESWGLVDRWADTQYF. The CDR3 coding sequence is TGTGCCAGCAGCCAAGAATCGTGGGGACTAGTAGATAGATGGGCAGATACGCAGTATTTT.

The CDR3 coding sequence is TGTGCCAGCAGCCCTCGGGGACTAGCGGGGGGGCAAACCGGGGAGCTGTTTTTT. This gives the protein CASSPRGLAGGQTGELFF. This sequence joins TRBV9 and TRBJ2-2; 16 nucleotides agree with TRBD2. Unmatched junction bases numbered 8, after V lost 4 bases and J lost 5 bases. Germline-derived CDR1 and CDR2 are SGDLS and YYNGEE. This CDR3 comprises 18 residues.

The V gene is TRBV3-1 (or the pseudogene TRBV3-2), the J gene TRBJ2-7; 7 nucleotides align to TRBD2. The germline V gene has CDR1 LGHDT and CDR2 YNNKEL (reference sequence). Trimming took 4 bases from V and 3 from J; bases not matched to a gene: 6. The CDR3 has 14 residues. This CDR3 reads CASSLGGGNYEQYF. CDR3 sequence (DNA): TGTGCCAGCAGCCTGGGGGGGGGAAACTACGAGCAGTACTTC.

This chain links TRBV7-9 with TRBJ2-6, with D unclear. This CDR3 is built from 16 residues. V shed 4 bases and J shed 2 bases, with 12 bases lying between them. The germline V gene encodes CDR1 SEHNR and CDR2 FQNEAQ (reference sequence). For the CDR3, the DNA is TGTGCCAGCAGCTCTGGTGGTAGTACTGGGGCCAACGTCCTGACTTTC. Translating it yields CASSSGGSTGANVLTF.

V is TRBV10-2 and J is TRBJ2-1; the match to TRBD2 covers 12 bases. The germline V gene encodes CDR1 WSHSY and CDR2 SAAADI. Germline trimming cut 5 bases from V and 5 bases from J; bases unmatched to any gene: 7. The CDR3 runs 16 residues. As DNA, the CDR3 is TGCGCCAGCAGTAGACTAGCGGGGGCGCCAAACAATGAGCAGTTCTTC. Translation: CASSRLAGAPNNEQFF.

The chain recombines TRBV13 with TRBJ2-5; 13 bases line up with TRBD2. Germline lookup yields CDR1 PRHDT and CDR2 FYEKMQ (reference sequence). Trimming cost V 3 bases and J 3 bases; bases outside gene matches: 4. The CDR3 covers 16 residues. Here the CDR3 DNA reads TGTGCCAGCAGCTTCCTACTAGCGGGGGGGAAAGAGACCCAGTACTTC. Amino acid sequence: CASSFLLAGGKETQYF.

The chain carries TRBV27 and TRBJ1-5, with TRBD1 identical over 10 bases. Trimming cost V 8 bases and J 6 bases; bases outside gene matches: 7. Per the germline V gene, CDR1 is MNHEY and CDR2 is SMNVEV (reference sequence). This CDR3 has 14 residues. CDR3 sequence reads: CASGRQGAGQPQHF. The DNA for the CDR3 is TGTGCCAGCGGCCGACAGGGGGCTGGTCAGCCCCAGCATTTT.

This clone appeared a single time. This rearrangement joins TRBV18 to TRBJ2-5, with TRBD1 identical over 9 bases. With V trimmed by 5 bases and J by 2 bases, 9 bases remained unmatched. Germline V gene sequence: CDR1 KGHSH, CDR2 LQKENI. The CDR3 runs to 16 residues. CDR3 nucleotides: TGTGCCAGCTCAGACCTCGGACAGGGGACTCAAGAGACCCAGTACTTC. Translation gives CASSDLGQGTQETQYF.

The chain has TRBV5-1 and TRBJ1-1, with D perhaps matching TRBD1 (5 bases). Trimming removed 0 bases at V and 3 bases at J, with 15 bases between. The CDR3 length is 16 residues. From germline, CDR1 is SGHRS and CDR2 YFSETQ. The CDR3 protein is CASSLVGGGVDTEAFF. CDR3 coding DNA: TGCGCCAGCAGCTTGGTGGGGGGAGGTGTGGACACTGAAGCTTTCTTT.

This clone was counted once. The chain links TRBV19 to TRBJ2-7, with TRBD1 identical over 12 bases. In germline, CDR1 is LNHDA, CDR2 SQIVND (reference sequence). The CDR3 consists of 14 residues. The V and J ends lost 5 bases and 5 bases, in that order; junction bases with no gene match: 4. CDR3 in DNA: TGTGCCAGTAGTCTCGGGACAGGGGGCAACGAGCAGTACTTC. Translation gives CASSLGTGGNEQYF.

The chain joins TRBV19 to TRBJ1-5; D uncertain. The CDR3 totals 14 residues. The germline gives CDR1 LNHDA, CDR2 SQIVND (reference sequence). V lost 8 bases and J 0 bases, leaving 11 bases between the germline ends. The CDR3 is CASSAAHSNQPQHF. In DNA, the CDR3 is TGTGCCAGTTCCGCAGCGCATAGCAATCAGCCCCAGCATTTT. The full variable domain, in which reference TRBV19 and TRBJ1-5 provide the parts outside the CDR3, is DGGITQSPKYLFRKEGQNVTLSCEQNLNHDAMYWYRQDPGQGLRLIYYSQIVNDFQKGDIAEGYSVSREKKESFPLTVTSAQKNPTAFYLCASSAAHSNQPQHFGDGTRLSIL.